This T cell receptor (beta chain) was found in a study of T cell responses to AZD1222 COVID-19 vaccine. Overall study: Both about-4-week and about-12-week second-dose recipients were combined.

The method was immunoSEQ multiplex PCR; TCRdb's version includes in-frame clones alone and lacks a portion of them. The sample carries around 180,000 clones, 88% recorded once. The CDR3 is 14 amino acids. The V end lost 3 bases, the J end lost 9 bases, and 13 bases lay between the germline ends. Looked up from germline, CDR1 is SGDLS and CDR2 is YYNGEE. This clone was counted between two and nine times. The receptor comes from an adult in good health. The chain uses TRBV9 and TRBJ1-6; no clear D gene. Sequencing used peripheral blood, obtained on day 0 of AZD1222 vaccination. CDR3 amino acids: CASSAVPRGSPLHF. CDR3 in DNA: TGTGCCAGCAGCGCGGTCCCTAGAGGTTCACCCCTCCACTTT.